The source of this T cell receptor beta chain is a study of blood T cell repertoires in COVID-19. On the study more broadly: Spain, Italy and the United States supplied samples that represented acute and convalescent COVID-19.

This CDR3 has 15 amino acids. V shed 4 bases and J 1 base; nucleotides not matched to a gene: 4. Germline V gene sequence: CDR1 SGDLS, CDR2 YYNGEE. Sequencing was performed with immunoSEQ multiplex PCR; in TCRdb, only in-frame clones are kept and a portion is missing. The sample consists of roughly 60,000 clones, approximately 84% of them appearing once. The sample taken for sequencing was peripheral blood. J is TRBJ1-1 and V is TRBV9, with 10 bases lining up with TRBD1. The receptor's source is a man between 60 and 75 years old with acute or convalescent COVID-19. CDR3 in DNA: TGTGCCAGCAGCCCGCGGACAGGGGGGAACACTGAAGCTTTCTTT. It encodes CASSPRTGGNTEAFF.